Presented here are 14 T cell receptor beta chains from one specimen sequenced in a study of blood T cell repertoires in COVID-19. TCRdb keeps only in-frame clones here, not all; method: immunoSEQ multiplex PCR. The sample lists roughly 200,000 clones; about 86% were seen once. Sequenced sample: peripheral blood. These receptors originate from a man aged 50-60 years with active or convalescent COVID-19.

This clone was observed a handful of times. V is TRBV29-1 and J is TRBJ1-5; the match to TRBD1 covers 9 bases. The CDR3 consists of 15 residues. The germline V gene encodes CDR1 SQVTM and CDR2 ANQGSEA. The V and J ends lost 6 bases and 6 bases, in that order; junction bases with no gene match: 12. CDR3 residues: CSVRYSQGAGQPQHF. As DNA, the CDR3 is TGCAGCGTGCGCTATTCACAGGGGGCCGGTCAGCCCCAGCATTTT.

This clone was picked up a small number of times. The same CDR3 arises from other DNA sequences in this sample as well. The chain recombines TRBV19 with TRBJ2-7; weak D call: TRBD2 (6 bases). The germline V gene encodes CDR1 LNHDA and CDR2 SQIVND (reference sequence). CDR3 length equals 14 residues. V lost 1 base to trimming and J lost 3 bases, with 10 bases between them. CDR3 sequence reads: CASSIGGELYEQYF. CDR3 coding DNA: TGTGCCAGTAGTATAGGGGGGGAACTCTACGAGCAGTACTTC.

This clone was seen a single time. The chain combines TRBV5-6 with TRBJ1-5; D may be TRBD1 (6 bases). CDR1 and CDR2 from the germline V gene are SGHDT and YYEEEE. The CDR3 sequence is 13 residues long. Trimming removed 4 bases from V and 4 bases from J, with 9 bases in between. CDR3 nucleotide sequence: TGTGCCAGCAGCGCAGACAGGAATCAGCCCCAGCATTTT. Its translation is CASSADRNQPQHF.

The DNA for the CDR3 is TGTGCCTGGAGGGGACAGGGGGGAAATTTTGAAGCTTTCTTT. The encoded protein is CAWRGQGGNFEAFF. This chain joins TRBV30 and TRBJ1-1; 11 bases fit TRBD1. The CDR3 totals 14 residues. V lost 3 bases, J lost 7 bases, and 7 bases stayed unmatched. CDR1 GTSNPN and CDR2 SVGIG come from the germline V gene (reference sequence). The full variable domain, completed using reference TRBV30 and TRBJ1-1, is SQTIHQWPATLVQPVGSPLSLECTVEGTSNPNLYWYRQAAGRGLQLLFYSVGIGQISSEVPQNLSASRPQDRQFILSSKKLLLSDSGFYLCAWRGQGGNFEAFFGQGTRLTVV.

This rearrangement joins TRBV11-2 to TRBJ2-5; 9 positions agree with TRBD1. V shed 4 bases and J 5 bases; nucleotides not matched to a gene: 20. The length of the CDR3 is 19 residues. CDR1 and CDR2 (germline): SGHAT, FQNNGV. This CDR3 is CASSSGQGMGLAVMETQYF. The CDR3 DNA reads TGTGCCAGCAGCTCGGGACAGGGAATGGGTTTAGCTGTAATGGAGACCCAGTACTTC. Complete variable domain (other parts from reference TRBV11-2 and TRBJ2-5): EAGVAQSPRYKIIEKRQSVAFWCNPISGHATLYWYQQILGQGPKLLIQFQNNGVVDDSQLPKDRFSAERLKGVDSTLKIQPAKLEDSAVYLCASSSGQGMGLAVMETQYFGPGTRLLVL.

The V call is TRBV19, the J call TRBJ2-7; D possibly corresponds to TRBD2 (5 bases). There are 13 residues in the CDR3. V lost 10 bases, J lost 2 bases, and 15 bases lay in between. Germline V gene lookup returns CDR1 LNHDA and CDR2 SQIVND (reference sequence). Here the CDR3 DNA reads TGTGCCACACGGGGTAGCGCTACCTACGAGCAGTACTTC. It encodes CATRGSATYEQYF.

The V call is TRBV5-5, the J call TRBJ2-5; 9 bases agree with TRBD2. The CDR3 is made up of 15 amino acids. V gave up 4 bases and J gave up 7 bases; unmatched junction bases: 11. Germline values: CDR1 SGHKS, CDR2 YYEKEE (reference sequence). This CDR3 reads CASSRAASGVGTQYF. Written as DNA, the CDR3 is TGTGCCAGCAGCCGGGCGGCTAGCGGGGTTGGGACCCAGTACTTC.

A single count supports this clone. This chain joins TRBV18 and TRBJ1-2, with D possibly TRBD1 on 5 matching bases. V was shortened by 6 bases and J by 9 bases, with 14 bases between the two germline ends. This CDR3 is 12 amino acids long. Germline assignment: CDR1 KGHSH and CDR2 LQKENI. In nucleotides, the CDR3 is TGTGCCAGCTCGTCCGGGGGGGAGAGCTACACCTTC. It yields the protein CASSSGGESYTF.

The chain couples TRBV19 to TRBJ1-6; weak D call: TRBD1 (5 bases). Germline V gene sequence: CDR1 LNHDA, CDR2 SQIVND (reference sequence). V lost 6 bases, J lost 6 bases, and 12 bases lay in between. The CDR3 spans 14 residues. CDR3 protein: CASSATVANSPLHF. The CDR3 nucleotides are TGTGCCAGTAGCGCGACAGTCGCTAATTCACCCCTCCACTTT. Full variable domain (missing parts from reference TRBV19 and TRBJ1-6): DGGITQSPKYLFRKEGQNVTLSCEQNLNHDAMYWYRQDPGQGLRLIYYSQIVNDFQKGDIAEGYSVSREKKESFPLTVTSAQKNPTAFYLCASSATVANSPLHFGNGTRLTVT.

The V gene is TRBV27, the J gene TRBJ2-7; 7 bases are a match to TRBD1. Looked up from germline, CDR1 is MNHEY and CDR2 is SMNVEV (reference sequence). The trim removed 5 bases at V and 2 bases at J, leaving 9 bases unmatched. The CDR3 spans 15 residues. DNA for the CDR3: TGTGCCAGCAGTCAAATACCCGGGACAGCCTACGAGCAGTACTTC. Its translation: CASSQIPGTAYEQYF.

This clone appeared a single time. The chain links TRBV5-4 to TRBJ2-3, with TRBD2 identical over 7 bases. The CDR3 totals 16 residues. The germline V gene has CDR1 SGHNT and CDR2 YYREEE (reference sequence). With 0 bases clipped from V and 0 bases from J, the junction kept 4 bases outside the gene matches. This CDR3 is CASSLAAGVSTDTQYF. For the CDR3, the DNA is TGTGCCAGCAGCTTGGCGGCGGGAGTTAGCACAGATACGCAGTATTTT.

The J gene is TRBJ1-2, the V gene TRBV29-1, with 7 nucleotides matching TRBD1. CDR3 size: 12 residues. V lost 7 bases and J lost 0; bases outside the gene matches: 2. Germline V gene sequence: CDR1 SQVTM, CDR2 ANQGSEA. The CDR3 loop reads CSAQGANYGYTF. CDR3 sequence (DNA): TGCAGCGCCCAGGGGGCTAACTATGGCTACACCTTC.

The chain carries TRBV24-1 and TRBJ2-2; 11 nucleotides line up with TRBD1. Per germline, CDR1 KGHDR and CDR2 SFDVKD. This CDR3 spans 16 amino acids. Germline trimming cut 3 bases from V and 6 bases from J; bases unmatched to any gene: 5. DNA for the CDR3: TGTGCCACCAGTGATCACCCGGGACAGGGGGCCGGGGAGCTGTTTTTT. Translating it yields CATSDHPGQGAGELFF.

The chain joins TRBV5-5 to TRBJ1-1; D not certain. V was shortened by 4 bases and J by 8 bases, with 3 bases between the two germline ends. The length of the CDR3 is 9 residues. From germline, CDR1 is SGHKS and CDR2 YYEKEE (reference sequence). Here the CDR3 DNA reads TGTGCCAGCAGCCCGGAAGCTTTCTTT. Translation: CASSPEAFF.